The TCR beta chain described here comes from a study of T cells in tuberculosis. Study-level background: IGRA-negative adolescents, IGRA-positive adolescents with latent tuberculosis and adults with active tuberculosis formed this South African cohort.

The time point is: new active TB diagnosis, blood taken before or within 7 days of starting treatment. Produced via immunoSEQ multiplex PCR; TCRdb's table is partial and in-frame only. Counted here are under 35,000 clones, around 90% occurring once; the ten biggest clones make up about 7.7%. Germline assignment: CDR1 SGHDT and CDR2 YYEEEE. This CDR3 spans 11 amino acids. V was cut by 2 bases and J by 10 bases, with 10 bases left in between. The starting material was PBMCs, obtained at tuberculosis diagnosis. The rearrangement links TRBV5-6 to TRBJ2-7; D unclear. This clonotype originated in an adult with tuberculosis. Some clones in this sample may be carry-over from other donors' samples. CDR3 loop: CASSFDGRQYF. CDR3 nucleotide sequence: TGTGCCAGCAGCTTTGATGGCCGACAGTACTTC.